The present T cell receptor beta chain was sequenced within a study of shared clonotypes between healthy human individuals. Study-wide findings and caveats: Sampling was confined to blood; repertoires within tissues likely differ.

Repertoires were generated with immunoSEQ multiplex PCR, while TCRdb's copy carries only in-frame clones and drops some. The data contain 560,000 or so clones, approximately 96% of them singletons. In the naive CD8 group, cells lacked CD45RO and were positively selected for CCR7, so terminally differentiated effector memory CD45RA+ cells were left out. Comment on this clone: Antigen specificity is unknown.

V gave up 8 bases and J gave up 5 bases, with 17 bases separating them. This CDR3 spans 14 amino acids. Germline V gene sequence: CDR1 SEHNR, CDR2 FQNEAQ (reference sequence). Sequencing was performed on naive CD8+ T cells sorted from blood. This chain uses TRBV7-9 with TRBJ2-3; unclear D gene. The clonotype was recovered from a woman aged 30 to 39 in good health. CDR3 residues: CASGRTPGRDTQYF. DNA of the CDR3: TGTGCCAGCGGAAGGACCCCTGGAAGAGATACGCAGTATTTT. The full variable domain, rest sourced from reference TRBV7-9 and TRBJ2-3, is DTGVSQNPRHKITKRGQNVTFRCDPISEHNRLYWYRQTLGQGPEFLTYFQNEAQLEKSRLLSDRFSAERPKGSFSTLEIQRTEQGDSAMYLCASGRTPGRDTQYFGPGTRLTVL.